What follows are 21 T cell receptor beta chains derived from one specimen sequenced in a study of blood T cell repertoires in COVID-19. The protocol was immunoSEQ multiplex PCR, while the TCRdb copy is restricted to in-frame clones and leaves out a portion. The repertoire holds hundreds of thousands of clones, with roughly nine tenths as singletons. Sequencing was performed on PBMCs or T cells enriched from blood (not recorded which). The receptors stem from a woman between 25 and 40 years old with acute COVID-19.

This chain links TRBV6-5 with TRBJ1-1; perhaps TRBD1 as D (5 bases). V gave up 2 bases and J gave up 11 bases, with 15 bases separating them. Germline V CDR1 and CDR2: MNHEY, SVGAGI. This CDR3 spans 13 amino acids. This chain's CDR3 is CASSYRRGVSAFF. CDR3 in DNA: TGTGCCAGCAGTTACCGACGGGGGGTGTCGGCTTTCTTT.

V is TRBV28 and J is TRBJ2-7; 9 nucleotides align to TRBD1. CDR1 MDHEN and CDR2 SYDVKM come from the germline V gene. This CDR3 region has 15 residues. The junction had 8 bases not matched to a gene; V was cut back by 5 bases and J by 3 bases. CDR3 protein: CASSASGTGIYEQYF. DNA for the CDR3: TGTGCCAGCAGTGCCTCCGGGACAGGGATCTACGAGCAGTACTTC. Drawing the rest from reference TRBV28 and TRBJ2-7, the complete variable domain is DVKVTQSSRYLVKRTGEKVFLECVQDMDHENMFWYRQDPGLGLRLIYFSYDVKMKEKGDIPEGYSVSREKKERFSLILESASTNQTSMYLCASSASGTGIYEQYFGPGTRLTVT.

This chain links TRBV12-5 with TRBJ2-7; D not resolved. V lost 3 bases to trimming and J lost 6 bases, with 12 bases between them. The CDR3 has 13 residues. Germline CDR1 LGHNT, CDR2 FRNRAP. DNA of the CDR3: TGTGCTAGTGGTTTCGACGGGTTTGGCGAGCAGTACTTC. Encoded protein: CASGFDGFGEQYF.

The V call is TRBV7-2, the J call TRBJ2-5; D gene uncertain. V was pared by 2 bases and J by 6 bases, with 13 bases between. Germline V gene sequence: CDR1 SGHTA, CDR2 FQGNSA. This CDR3 is 14 amino acids long. CDR3 sequence (DNA): TGTGCCAGCAGCTTATTCGCCGGTCCCAAGACCCAGTACTTC. Residues: CASSLFAGPKTQYF. The whole variable domain, filled in from reference TRBV7-2 and TRBJ2-5, reads GAGVSQSPSNKVTEKGKDVELRCDPISGHTALYWYRQSLGQGLEFLIYFQGNSAPDKSGLPSDRFSAERTGGSVSTLTIQRTQQEDSAVYLCASSLFAGPKTQYFGPGTRLLVL.

The sample holds a few counts of this clone. This CDR3 reads CSASLLAGGIGELFF. In DNA, the CDR3 is TGCAGTGCTAGTCTCCTAGCGGGAGGGATCGGGGAGCTGTTTTTT. V gene TRBV20-1 combines with J gene TRBJ2-2, with 12 bases matching TRBD2. In germline, CDR1 is DFQATT, CDR2 SNEGSKA (reference sequence). The CDR3 is 15 residues long. The J segment lost 7 bases and the V segment lost 3 bases, leaving 6 bases of the junction unmatched.

The chain has TRBV14 and TRBJ2-3; perhaps TRBD2 as D (6 bases). The V gene lost 4 bases and the J gene lost 0 bases, with 14 bases spanning the gap. The CDR3 spans 16 residues. Germline-derived CDR1 and CDR2 are SGHDN and FVKESK. In DNA, the CDR3 is TGTGCCAGCAGCCCCCTAACTAGCAGTAGCACAGATACGCAGTATTTT. This gives the protein CASSPLTSSSTDTQYF.

V usage is TRBV27 and J usage is TRBJ2-1; D remains unclear. From germline, CDR1 is MNHEY and CDR2 SMNVEV (reference sequence). The CDR3 is made up of 14 amino acids. V was pared by 4 bases and J by 0 bases, with 7 bases between. The CDR3 loop reads CASSSPGSYNEQFF. DNA of the CDR3: TGTGCCAGCAGTTCCCCGGGCTCCTACAATGAGCAGTTCTTC.

This rearrangement joins TRBV6-5 to TRBJ2-1; the match to TRBD1 covers 8 bases. The V gene's germline CDR1 is MNHEY and CDR2 SVGAGI. Germline trimming cut 4 bases from V and 0 bases from J; bases unmatched to any gene: 2. CDR3 length equals 15 residues. For the CDR3, the DNA is TGTGCCAGCAGTTGGGGACAGGACTCCTACAATGAGCAGTTCTTC. This sequence encodes CASSWGQDSYNEQFF.

V is TRBV9 and J is TRBJ1-1; 7 bases align to TRBD1. Germline V gives CDR1 SGDLS, CDR2 YYNGEE. V dropped 3 bases and J dropped 0; count of bases not matched to a gene: 5. This CDR3 has 15 residues. CDR3 residues: CASSGTGAMNTEAFF. The CDR3 DNA reads TGTGCCAGCAGCGGAACAGGGGCCATGAACACTGAAGCTTTCTTT.

CDR3: CASSRRAGQYNSPLHF. The DNA for the CDR3 is TGTGCCAGCAGCAGACGGGCCGGACAATATAATTCACCCCTCCACTTT. The chain joins TRBV28 to TRBJ1-6; D perhaps matches TRBD1 (5 bases). V lost 6 bases to trimming and J lost 4 bases, with 16 bases between them. The CDR3 has 16 residues. The germline gives CDR1 MDHEN, CDR2 SYDVKM.

This chain joins TRBV5-1 and TRBJ2-2, with TRBD1 identical over 9 bases. Trimming removed 1 base from V and 2 bases from J; junction bases left unmatched: 3. This CDR3 contains 16 residues. Germline V CDR1 and CDR2: SGHRS, YFSETQ. For the CDR3, the DNA is TGCGCCAGCAGCTTGAGGGACAGGGTCAACACCGGGGAGCTGTTTTTT. This sequence encodes CASSLRDRVNTGELFF.

This chain joins TRBV5-6 and TRBJ2-7; D remains unclear. The CDR3 spans 14 residues. CDR1 is SGHDT and CDR2 is YYEEEE in the germline V gene. The ends were cut back, 0 bases at V and 4 bases at J, with 11 bases in the middle. The CDR3 nucleotides read TGTGCCAGCAGCTTGGTTATATCTAGGTACGAGCAGTACTTC. Translating gives CASSLVISRYEQYF.

The chain links TRBV5-1 to TRBJ1-2; no reliable D call. Germline CDR1 reads SGHRS; CDR2 reads YFSETQ. V shed 0 bases and J shed 4 bases, with 7 bases lying between them. The CDR3 has 13 amino acids. The CDR3 DNA reads TGCGCCAGCAGCTTGGGTGCAGTCTATGGCTACACCTTC. Amino acids: CASSLGAVYGYTF. The variable domain in full, completed from reference TRBV5-1 and TRBJ1-2, reads KAGVTQTPRYLIKTRGQQVTLSCSPISGHRSVSWYQQTPGQGLQFLFEYFSETQRNKGNFPGRFSGRQFSNSRSEMNVSTLELGDSALYLCASSLGAVYGYTFGSGTRLTVV.

This clone occurred once. The V gene is TRBV3-1 (or the pseudogene TRBV3-2), the J gene TRBJ1-1; a weak D match, TRBD1 (5 bases). This CDR3 comprises 13 residues. Trimming took 3 bases from V and 11 from J, leaving 16 bases between them. Looked up from germline, CDR1 is LGHDT and CDR2 is YNNKEL (reference sequence). The CDR3 coding sequence is TGTGCCAGCAGCCAGGAAGGGGTCAGAGAGGCTTTCTTT. It translates to CASSQEGVREAFF.

J is TRBJ2-1 and V is TRBV19, with 15 positions matching TRBD2. Germline V gene sequence: CDR1 LNHDA, CDR2 SQIVND (reference sequence). V was pared by 8 bases and J by 0 bases, with 8 bases of the junction left unmatched. The CDR3 is 18 amino acids. The CDR3 DNA is TGTGCCAGTGAGAGGACTAGCGGGAGGGCAAGCTCCTACAATGAGCAGTTCTTC. Its translation is CASERTSGRASSYNEQFF.

The CDR3 DNA is TGTGCCAGCAGCTTGGGGGACACTGATTGGTCACCCCTCCACTTT. Translation gives CASSLGDTDWSPLHF. The V gene is TRBV5-5, the J gene TRBJ1-6; D might be TRBD1 (6 bases). The CDR3 covers 15 residues. V was clipped by 0 bases and J by 10 bases, with 14 bases between them. The V gene's germline CDR1 is SGHKS and CDR2 YYEKEE (reference sequence).

The V gene is TRBV27, the J gene TRBJ1-6; D gene unclear. Germline V gene sequence: CDR1 MNHEY, CDR2 SMNVEV (reference sequence). CDR3 size: 12 residues. V was trimmed by 2 bases and J by 13 bases, leaving 9 bases between them. CDR3 protein: CASSLSGRPLHF. DNA for the CDR3: TGTGCCAGCAGTTTAAGTGGGAGGCCCCTCCACTTT.

The chain uses TRBV27 and TRBJ1-5, with D maybe TRBD1 (5 bases). The CDR3 covers 13 residues. Trimming stripped 5 bases from V and 7 bases from J, with 12 bases between. Germline CDR1 is MNHEY and CDR2 is SMNVEV (reference sequence). The CDR3, as DNA: TGTGCCAGCAGTGGGGGGTTGGGGCAGCCCCAGCATTTT. Amino acids: CASSGGLGQPQHF.

The chain carries TRBV7-9 and TRBJ2-4, with TRBD2 matching over 10 bases. V lost 5 bases, J lost 5 bases, and 12 bases stayed unmatched. The CDR3 runs to 17 residues. CDR1 is SEHNR and CDR2 is FQNEAQ in the germline V gene (reference sequence). The CDR3 loop is CASSRSSGRGEENIQYF. The CDR3 nucleotides are TGTGCCAGCAGCCGTTCTAGCGGGAGAGGTGAGGAAAACATTCAGTACTTC. Full variable domain (rest looked up from reference TRBV7-9 and TRBJ2-4): DTGVSQNPRHKITKRGQNVTFRCDPISEHNRLYWYRQTLGQGPEFLTYFQNEAQLEKSRLLSDRFSAERPKGSFSTLEIQRTEQGDSAMYLCASSRSSGRGEENIQYFGAGTRLSVL.

The V gene is TRBV5-1, the J gene TRBJ1-1; 9 positions agree with TRBD1. Germline values: CDR1 SGHRS, CDR2 YFSETQ. J was trimmed by 0 bases and V by 3 bases; bases with no gene match: 9. CDR3 size: 17 residues. CDR3 sequence: CASSWAGTGTMNTEAFF. The CDR3 nucleotides are TGCGCCAGCAGCTGGGCCGGGACAGGGACCATGAACACTGAAGCTTTCTTT.

The chain couples TRBV28 to TRBJ2-2; perhaps TRBD2 as D (6 bases). CDR3 length: 14 amino acids. CDR1 and CDR2 from the germline V gene are MDHEN and SYDVKM. Trimming shortened V by 6 bases and J by 0 bases, and 8 bases separated the two germline ends. The CDR3 loop reads CASRGTPNTGELFF. The CDR3 DNA is TGTGCCAGCAGAGGGACTCCGAACACCGGGGAGCTGTTTTTT.